The 14 T cell receptor beta chains below come from one sample, sequenced in a study of blood T cell repertoires in COVID-19. The data were produced by immunoSEQ multiplex PCR, yet TCRdb's version contains in-frame clones alone and is incomplete. The repertoire consists of fewer than 200,000 clones, with more than 85% occurring once and the leading ten covering 1% to 1.5%. Sequenced material: PBMCs or T cells enriched from blood (not recorded which). Source of these receptors: a human donor with acute COVID-19. The donor label of this sample is uncertain.

V is TRBV12-3 or TRBV12-4 and J is TRBJ1-4; 8 bases align to TRBD1. The CDR3 contains 13 residues. With V trimmed by 7 bases and J by 8 bases, 6 bases remained unmatched. The DNA of the CDR3 is TGTGCCAGCACCCGGACAGGGAAAGAAAAACTGTTTTTT. The encoded protein is CASTRTGKEKLFF.

This clone has a handful of counts. This sequence joins TRBV18 and TRBJ2-7, with 7 bases identical to TRBD1. With 3 bases clipped from V and 1 base from J, the junction kept 6 bases outside the gene matches. CDR3 length equals 15 residues. Germline V gene data show CDR1 as KGHSH and CDR2 as LQKENI. The CDR3 spells CASSPIPGQSYEQYF. The CDR3 DNA follows: TGTGCCAGCTCACCTATCCCGGGACAGTCCTACGAGCAGTACTTC.

This clone showed up just a few times. J is TRBJ1-2 and V is TRBV13, with 7 bases identical to TRBD1. The CDR3 loop spans 14 amino acids. Trimming at V came to 5 bases and at J to 0 bases, leaving 3 bases not matched to a gene. Germline CDR1 is PRHDT and CDR2 is FYEKMQ (reference sequence). CDR3 loop: CASSPQGANYGYTF. The CDR3 region has the DNA TGTGCCAGCAGCCCGCAGGGGGCTAACTATGGCTACACCTTC.

This chain links TRBV27 with TRBJ2-7; tentatively, D is TRBD2 (7 bases). Germline-derived CDR1 and CDR2 are MNHEY and SMNVEV (reference sequence). CDR3 length: 16 residues. Trimming stripped 4 bases from V and 4 bases from J, with 20 bases between. The CDR3: CASSSPLRGGRYEQYF. In DNA, the CDR3 is TGTGCCAGCAGTTCCCCGTTGAGGGGGGGCAGGTACGAGCAGTACTTC.

CDR3 amino acids: CASSVAGRSNQPQHF. CDR3 in DNA: TGTGCCAGCAGCGTAGCAGGCAGAAGCAATCAGCCCCAGCATTTT. The V call is TRBV9, the J call TRBJ1-5; D is unclear. Trimming removed 0 bases from V and 1 base from J, with 8 bases in between. The CDR3 loop spans 15 amino acids. Germline V CDR1 and CDR2: SGDLS, YYNGEE.

The chain employs TRBV6-5 and TRBJ1-6; the match to TRBD1 covers 7 bases. The CDR3 spans 15 residues. The germline V gene encodes CDR1 MNHEY and CDR2 SVGAGI. Trimming took 6 bases from V and 8 from J; bases not matched to a gene: 10. For the CDR3, the DNA is TGTGCCAGCAGATCTACAGGGGCCGGGGATTCACCCCTCCACTTT. Translated, it gives CASRSTGAGDSPLHF.

V is TRBV7-9 and J is TRBJ2-5; 7 bases map to TRBD2. The CDR3 spans 15 residues. Trimming removed 1 base from V and 3 bases from J; junction bases left unmatched: 5. Germline V gives CDR1 SEHNR, CDR2 FQNEAQ (reference sequence). CDR3 residues: CASSLGGLAEETQYF. In DNA, the CDR3 is TGTGCCAGCAGCTTAGGAGGCCTAGCGGAAGAGACCCAGTACTTC. Full variable domain (outside the CDR3, taken from reference TRBV7-9 and TRBJ2-5): DTGVSQNPRHKITKRGQNVTFRCDPISEHNRLYWYRQTLGQGPEFLTYFQNEAQLEKSRLLSDRFSAERPKGSFSTLEIQRTEQGDSAMYLCASSLGGLAEETQYFGPGTRLLVL.

J is TRBJ1-2 and V is TRBV19; D is ambiguous. The CDR3 is made up of 15 amino acids. The germline V gene encodes CDR1 LNHDA and CDR2 SQIVND (reference sequence). Trimming took off 1 base at V and 6 bases at J, with 15 bases between the two ends. The CDR3 sequence is CASSIVTAQSHGYTF. The DNA of the CDR3 is TGTGCCAGTAGTATAGTTACGGCACAGTCTCATGGCTACACCTTC.

This clone was seen a handful of times. This chain joins TRBV6-1 and TRBJ2-5; possible D gene TRBD2, 5 bases. The CDR3 runs to 12 residues. The V gene's germline CDR1 is MNHNS and CDR2 SASEGT. Trimming took 3 bases from V and 3 from J, leaving 5 bases between them. CDR3 coding DNA: TGTGCCAGCAGTGACGGGGAAGAGACCCAGTACTTC. This sequence encodes CASSDGEETQYF.

The chain carries TRBV7-9 and TRBJ2-2; tentatively, D is TRBD2 (7 bases). The CDR3 extends over 15 amino acids. CDR1 SEHNR and CDR2 FQNEAQ come from the germline V gene (reference sequence). Deletions cut 6 bases from V and 2 bases from J, with 13 bases between. In DNA form, the CDR3 reads TGTGCCAGCAGTCGCGGGGGCGTTAACACCGGGGAGCTGTTTTTT. Encoded protein: CASSRGGVNTGELFF.

The rearrangement links TRBV7-2 to TRBJ2-5; 13 nucleotides match TRBD2. There are 16 residues in the CDR3. The V gene's germline CDR1 is SGHTA and CDR2 FQGNSA. V dropped 6 bases and J dropped 7; count of bases not matched to a gene: 11. CDR3 loop: CASRDPGTSGAATQYF. The CDR3 DNA is TGTGCCAGCAGGGACCCTGGGACTAGCGGGGCGGCGACCCAGTACTTC.

This chain connects TRBV6-2 or TRBV6-3 to TRBJ2-3, with a possible D match to TRBD1 (5 bases). Trimming stripped 3 bases from V and 10 bases from J, with 14 bases between. The germline V gene encodes CDR1 MNHEY and CDR2 SVGEGT. The CDR3 has 13 amino acids. The CDR3 DNA sequence: TGTGCCAGCAGTTATCGTCAGGGTGCTGCGCAGTATTTT. Translating gives CASSYRQGAAQYF.

The table lists this clone with a count of one. The chain carries TRBV19 and TRBJ1-2; D gene ambiguous. Trimming removed 6 bases at V and 7 bases at J, with 15 bases between. Germline V gives CDR1 LNHDA, CDR2 SQIVND (reference sequence). The CDR3 length is 13 residues. CDR3: CASRPDLLSGYTF. The CDR3 DNA is TGTGCCAGTAGGCCGGACTTATTGAGTGGCTACACCTTC.

This clone was seen a few times. The V gene is TRBV18, the J gene TRBJ1-2; D is undetermined. From germline, CDR1 is KGHSH and CDR2 LQKENI. V was cut by 2 bases and J by 7 bases, with 8 bases left in between. This CDR3 spans 12 amino acids. DNA of the CDR3: TGTGCCAGCTCACCAAAAACGGTTGGCTACACCTTC. It is translated as CASSPKTVGYTF.